These T cell receptor beta chains were read from a single sample in a study of CD8+ T cells in alopecia areata. Generated by immunoSEQ multiplex PCR, the TCRdb table keeps only in-frame clones and is missing some. The sample lists some 110,000 clones; more than 30% were seen once. Sample: CD4+ T cells sorted from blood. Every receptor here comes from a human donor with alopecia areata. CDR3s include the opening cysteine and the closing phenylalanine or tryptophan. The D gene is left open where the match is weak. A clone size is listed for some rows: how often the clone was seen (once, few, many), or a class if it is expanded.

v_gene	d_gene	abundance	j_gene	CDR3aa	CDR3nt
TRBV30	TRBD1	few	TRBJ1-1	CASTSWTGVVAEAFF	TGTGCCTCGACATCCTGGACAGGGGTTGTGGCTGAAGCTTTCTTT
TRBV4-1	.	few	TRBJ2-7	CASSQEGTENEQYF	TGCGCCAGCAGCCAAGAGGGTACAGAGAACGAGCAGTACTTC
TRBV9	.	.	TRBJ2-2	CASSVAPGTGELFF	TGTGCCAGCAGCGTAGCTCCGGGCACCGGGGAGCTGTTTTTT
TRBV5-1	TRBD2	few	TRBJ2-7	CASSLVGSGKAEQYF	TGCGCCAGCAGCTTGGTTGGTAGCGGGAAAGCCGAGCAGTACTTC
TRBV5-4	.	.	TRBJ1-2	CASSLGGGYTF	TGTGCCAGCAGCTTGGGAGGTGGCTACACCTTC
TRBV6-6	TRBD2	.	TRBJ2-1	CASRDQRDYNEQFF	TGTGCCAGTCGAGACCAGCGGGACTACAATGAGCAGTTCTTC
TRBV2	.	few	TRBJ2-2	CASRREGELFF	TGTGCCAGCAGGAGAGAGGGGGAGCTGTTTTTT
TRBV5-1	.	.	TRBJ2-2	CASSLKPPNTGELFF	TGCGCCAGCAGCTTGAAACCTCCGAACACCGGGGAGCTGTTTTTT
TRBV29-1	.	few	TRBJ1-4	CSVGMALGAEKLFF	TGCAGCGTTGGCATGGCGCTCGGGGCTGAAAAACTGTTTTTT
TRBV7-9	.	.	TRBJ2-6	CASRSTTSGANVLTF	TGTGCCAGCAGATCGACCACCTCTGGGGCCAACGTCCTGACTTTC
TRBV23-1	.	few	TRBJ2-5	CASSQSWSETQYF	TGCGCCAGCAGTCAATCGTGGTCGGAGACCCAGTACTTC
TRBV9	TRBD1	.	TRBJ1-2	CASSVDFGTAGYTF	TGTGCCAGCAGCGTAGATTTCGGGACAGCAGGCTACACCTTC
TRBV4-3	.	.	TRBJ1-1	CASSPREGLETEAFF	TGCGCCAGCAGCCCAAGAGAGGGGCTCGAGACTGAAGCTTTCTTT
TRBV29-1	.	.	TRBJ2-3	CSVEGLATDTQYF	TGCAGCGTTGAAGGTCTAGCCACAGATACGCAGTATTTT
TRBV30	.	.	TRBJ2-1	CAWSGVGNEQFF	TGTGCCTGGAGTGGCGTGGGGAATGAGCAGTTCTTC
TRBV28	.	.	TRBJ2-6	CASSLGGSGANVLTF	TGTGCCAGCAGTTTGGGGGGCTCTGGGGCCAACGTCCTGACTTTC
TRBV29-1	.	.	TRBJ2-5	CSVLGQQETQYF	TGCAGCGTTCTGGGACAACAAGAGACCCAGTACTTC
TRBV29-1	.	.	TRBJ2-3	CSVEGVRNTQYF	TGCAGCGTGGAGGGGGTCCGTAATACGCAGTATTTT
TRBV30	.	.	TRBJ2-5	CAWSVGDHGGETQYF	TGTGCCTGGAGTGTAGGGGACCACGGCGGGGAGACCCAGTACTTC
TRBV29-1	.	.	TRBJ2-2	CSVGSGYTGELFF	TGCAGCGTTGGGTCAGGGTACACCGGGGAGCTGTTTTTT
TRBV7-9	.	few	TRBJ1-2	CASPPLRAANYGYTF	TGTGCCAGCCCGCCGCTTAGGGCCGCTAACTATGGCTACACCTTC
TRBV18	TRBD2	.	TRBJ2-7	CASSPTSGPYEQYF	TGTGCCAGCTCACCAACTAGCGGTCCCTACGAGCAGTACTTC
TRBV29-1	.	.	TRBJ2-7	CSVDKGGSYEQYF	TGCAGCGTTGATAAAGGCGGGTCCTACGAGCAGTACTTC
TRBV28	TRBD2	few	TRBJ2-5	CASISAGGPGETQYF	TGTGCCAGCATCTCGGCGGGAGGGCCCGGGGAGACCCAGTACTTC
TRBV14	.	few	TRBJ2-7	CASSQFYEQYF	TGTGCCAGCAGCCAATTCTACGAGCAGTACTTC
TRBV29-1	TRBD1	few	TRBJ2-1	CSVPPGQGSYNEQFF	TGCAGCGTGCCCCCGGGACAGGGGTCCTACAATGAGCAGTTCTTC
TRBV29-1	.	few	TRBJ2-5	CSVVDETQYF	TGCAGCGTTGTGGATGAGACCCAGTACTTC
TRBV7-2	TRBD1	.	TRBJ1-5	CASSKTGGNQPQHF	TGTGCCAGCAGCAAAACAGGGGGCAATCAGCCCCAGCATTTT
TRBV7-2	TRBD1	.	TRBJ2-4	CASSLEQGAINIQYF	TGTGCCAGCAGCTTAGAACAGGGGGCGATAAACATTCAGTACTTC
TRBV7-2	.	.	TRBJ2-3	CASSLAASTDTQYF	TGTGCCAGCAGCTTAGCAGCTAGCACAGATACGCAGTATTTT
TRBV7-2	TRBD2	.	TRBJ2-1	CASSSRGSGRGEQFF	TGTGCCAGCAGCTCCCGTGGTAGCGGGAGGGGTGAGCAGTTCTTC
TRBV6-5	.	.	TRBJ2-7	CASSLMGYEQYF	TGTGCCAGCAGCCTTATGGGCTACGAGCAGTACTTC
TRBV27	TRBD1	.	TRBJ2-7	CASSSWDRGRLEQYF	TGTGCCAGCAGTTCTTGGGACAGGGGGCGCCTAGAGCAGTACTTC
TRBV2	.	many	TRBJ2-7	CASSDSYEQYF	TGTGCCAGCAGTGACTCCTACGAGCAGTACTTC
TRBV11-2	.	.	TRBJ2-1	CASSLEISGYNEQFF	TGTGCCAGCAGCTTAGAGATTAGCGGATACAATGAGCAGTTCTTC
TRBV15	TRBD1	few	TRBJ2-1	CATSRQKDRGYEQFF	TGTGCCACCAGCAGGCAAAAAGACAGGGGATATGAGCAGTTCTTC
TRBV5-1	.	.	TRBJ1-5	CASSLSPVSNQPQHF	TGCGCCAGCAGCCTTTCCCCGGTTAGCAATCAGCCCCAGCATTTT
TRBV29-1	.	few	TRBJ1-5	CSAEVVRDQPQHF	TGCAGCGCTGAAGTTGTTAGGGATCAGCCCCAGCATTTT
TRBV7-9	.	few	TRBJ2-7	CASRGAYEQYF	TGTGCCAGCCGAGGGGCCTACGAGCAGTACTTC
TRBV7-3	.	few	TRBJ2-2	CASSLNPSGELFF	TGTGCCAGCAGCTTAAATCCGTCCGGGGAGCTGTTTTTT
TRBV28	.	.	TRBJ2-2	CASSLVGTGELFF	TGTGCCAGCAGTTTGGTGGGGACCGGGGAGCTGTTTTTT
TRBV9	.	.	TRBJ1-5	CASSEGLDQPQHF	TGTGCCAGCAGCGAAGGATTGGATCAGCCCCAGCATTTT
TRBV5-4	.	.	TRBJ2-2	CASSPSAANTGELFF	TGTGCCAGCAGCCCTAGCGCCGCGAACACCGGGGAGCTGTTTTTT
TRBV6-9	.	.	TRBJ2-1	CATQKAGTANSYNEQFF	TGTGCCACCCAAAAGGCCGGGACGGCGAATTCCTACAATGAGCAGTTCTTC
TRBV29-1	.	few	TRBJ2-5	CSADQGRETQYF	TGCAGCGCCGACCAGGGGCGGGAGACCCAGTACTTC
TRBV28	.	.	TRBJ2-1	CASSAMSHEQFF	TGTGCCAGCAGTGCCATGAGCCATGAGCAGTTCTTC
TRBV4-1	.	.	TRBJ1-5	CASSQDLGDSSWPQHF	TGCGCCAGCAGCCAAGATCTTGGGGACTCCTCGTGGCCCCAGCATTTT
TRBV29-1	TRBD1	few	TRBJ2-7	CSVGDRVKSYEQYF	TGCAGCGTGGGGGACAGGGTTAAATCCTACGAGCAGTACTTC